The 5 T cell receptor beta chains given below trace back to one sample, sequenced in a study of CD8 T cells in ankylosing spondylitis. General observations from the study: Typical of ankylosing spondylitis blood, it appeared, was a TCR beta motif of roughly eight highly homologous variants.

Their antigens are not known. TCRdb re-derived calls from the 5' RACE reads in MiXCR, one entry per CDR3 protein. The data show approximately 550,000 distinct CDR3 sequences, with roughly 13% seen just once and about 6.5% held by the top ten. Sequencing used blood, either unsorted or a sorted T cell fraction (not recorded which). The receptor set was obtained from a male donor with ankylosing spondylitis.

This clonotype was seen a handful of times. The chain carries TRBV7-2 and TRBJ2-5, with 8 bases aligning to TRBD2. CDR1 SGHTA and CDR2 FQGNSA come from the germline V gene. This CDR3 spans 15 amino acids. Trimming removed 4 bases from V and 9 bases from J; junction bases left unmatched: 13. In DNA, the CDR3 is TGTGCCAGCAGCTCGTTGACTAGCGCTGTATTCTCCCAGTACTTC. It translates to CASSSLTSAVFSQYF.

This clonotype was observed many times. The rearrangement joins TRBV29-1 to TRBJ2-2; 8 positions agree with TRBD1. Germline CDR1 reads SQVTM; CDR2 reads ANQGSEA. V was pared by 5 bases and J by 8 bases, with 4 bases of the junction left unmatched. This CDR3 is built from 12 residues. The CDR3 is CSVYRGSGELFF. Here the CDR3 DNA reads TGCAGCGTTTACAGGGGGTCAGGGGAGCTGTTTTTT.

Only a few counts were recorded for this clonotype. The rearrangement links TRBV7-2 to TRBJ2-7; possible D gene TRBD2, 5 bases. Germline loops: CDR1 SGHTA, CDR2 FQGNSA. This CDR3 has 14 amino acids. The V and J ends lost 1 base and 4 bases respectively, with 11 bases between them. CDR3 residues: CASSLESSVYEQYF. The CDR3 coding sequence is TGTGCCAGCAGCTTAGAGAGTAGCGTTTACGAGCAGTACTTC.

The chain carries TRBV15 and TRBJ1-1; D is ambiguous. Germline V gene lookup returns CDR1 LNHNV and CDR2 YYDKDF (reference sequence). The germline V and J ends were trimmed by 5 bases and 4 bases, with 17 bases remaining between them. The CDR3 runs to 15 residues. The CDR3 loop is CATSVPGNSGTEAFF. For the CDR3, the DNA is TGTGCCACCAGCGTCCCCGGGAACTCGGGCACTGAAGCTTTCTTT.

This clonotype was counted ten times or more. The V and J genes are TRBV24-1 and TRBJ2-1; TRBD2 aligns across 7 bases. Unmatched junction bases numbered 11, after V lost 6 bases and J lost 4 bases. Germline CDR1 is KGHDR and CDR2 is SFDVKD. This CDR3 has 16 amino acids. The CDR3 DNA reads as TGTGCCACCAGTCGAACCACTAGCGATTTGTACAATGAGCAGTTCTTC. This gives the protein CATSRTTSDLYNEQFF.